This TCR beta chain was identified during a study of blood T cells in healthy people across ages. Sample-barcoded 5' priming and a J-beta primer mix drove a second PCR of roughly 6 to 12 cycles. TCRdb fed the 5' RACE reads into MiXCR, producing one record per CDR3 protein. The table lists hundreds of thousands of distinct CDR3 sequences, around 50% of them singletons, with around 25% in the top ten. Germline CDR1 and CDR2: SEHNR and FQNEAQ (reference sequence). CDR3 length: 16 residues. The J segment lost 6 bases and the V segment lost 4 bases, leaving 10 bases of the junction unmatched. The J gene is TRBJ2-1, the V gene TRBV7-9, with 9 nucleotides matching TRBD2. Sequencing was carried out using blood. This clonotype was sampled from a man between 40 and 49 years old in good health. The CDR3 loop is CASSSRLAVLGNEQFF. The CDR3 DNA is TGTGCCAGCAGCTCAAGACTAGCGGTCTTGGGCAATGAGCAGTTCTTC.